This TCR beta chain was obtained from a study of T cells in women clearing cervical HPV infection. Looking at the study overall: Cases were women with histologically confirmed HPV16-related CIN3 or worse, including 2 invasive cancers.

From germline, CDR1 is SGHKS and CDR2 YYEKEE (reference sequence). The length of the CDR3 is 14 residues. The junction had 3 bases not matched to a gene; V was cut back by 1 base and J by 5 bases. With regard to this clone: Its target is unknown. The CDR3 end is not reached by the read, which stops 3 residues before it; the germline J gene fills it in.

immunoSEQ multiplex PCR used an average of 1200 ng genomic DNA. Repertoires were generated with immunoSEQ multiplex PCR, while TCRdb's copy carries only in-frame clones and drops some. This table lists about 22,000 clones. Points from the study as a whole: CIN3+ cases had significantly higher TCR repertoire richness than controls, but evenness did not differ.

The V and J genes are TRBV5-5 and TRBJ2-7, with 10 bases aligning to TRBD2. The TCR originated in a woman between 18 and 69 years old with a cervical HPV16 infection that either progressed to CIN3+ or cleared (not recorded which). The sample comprised blood buffy coat. The DNA read from the CDR3 is TGTGCCAGCAGCTTGACTAGCGGGATAGACGAG. Its translation: CASSLTSGIDE. The full CDR3 reads CASSLTSGIDEQYF.